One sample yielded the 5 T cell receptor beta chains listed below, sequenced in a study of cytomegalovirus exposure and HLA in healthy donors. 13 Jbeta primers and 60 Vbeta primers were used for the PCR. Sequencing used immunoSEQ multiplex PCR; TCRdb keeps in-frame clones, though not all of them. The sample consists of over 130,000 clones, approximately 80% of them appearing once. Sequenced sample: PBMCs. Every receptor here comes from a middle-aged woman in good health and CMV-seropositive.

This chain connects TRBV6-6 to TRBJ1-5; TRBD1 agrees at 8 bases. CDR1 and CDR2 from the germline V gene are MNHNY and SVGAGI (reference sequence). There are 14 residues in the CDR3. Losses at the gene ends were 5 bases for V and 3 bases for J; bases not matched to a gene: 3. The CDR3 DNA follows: TGTGCCAGCAGTCGGACAGGGCCCAATCAGCCCCAGCATTTT. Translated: CASSRTGPNQPQHF.

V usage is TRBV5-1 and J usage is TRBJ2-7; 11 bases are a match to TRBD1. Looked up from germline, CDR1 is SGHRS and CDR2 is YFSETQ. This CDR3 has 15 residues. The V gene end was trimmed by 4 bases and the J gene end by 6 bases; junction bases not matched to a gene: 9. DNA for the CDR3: TGCGCCAGCAGCCCAACCGGACAGGGGGCCGGCGAGCAGTACTTC. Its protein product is CASSPTGQGAGEQYF. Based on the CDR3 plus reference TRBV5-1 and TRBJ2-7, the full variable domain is KAGVTQTPRYLIKTRGQQVTLSCSPISGHRSVSWYQQTPGQGLQFLFEYFSETQRNKGNFPGRFSGRQFSNSRSEMNVSTLELGDSALYLCASSPTGQGAGEQYFGPGTRLTVT.

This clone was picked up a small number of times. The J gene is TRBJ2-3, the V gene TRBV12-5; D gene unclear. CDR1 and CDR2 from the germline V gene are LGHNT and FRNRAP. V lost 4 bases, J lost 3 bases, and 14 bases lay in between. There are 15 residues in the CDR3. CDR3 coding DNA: TGTGCTAGTGGTTCCCCCTTTGACTTGACAGATACGCAGTATTTT. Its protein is CASGSPFDLTDTQYF.

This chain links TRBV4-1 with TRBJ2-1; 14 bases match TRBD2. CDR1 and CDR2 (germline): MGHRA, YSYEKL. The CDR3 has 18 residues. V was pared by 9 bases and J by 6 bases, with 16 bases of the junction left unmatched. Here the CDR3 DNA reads TGCGCCAGTCGAACGTGGGCCGGGACTAGCGGGAGTGGCAATGAGCAGTTCTTC. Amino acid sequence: CASRTWAGTSGSGNEQFF.

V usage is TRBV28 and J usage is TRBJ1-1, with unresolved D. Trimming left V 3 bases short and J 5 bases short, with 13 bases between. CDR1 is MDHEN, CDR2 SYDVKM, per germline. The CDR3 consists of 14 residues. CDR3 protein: CASSLEGFGTEAFF. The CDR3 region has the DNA TGTGCCAGCAGTTTGGAGGGATTTGGGACTGAAGCTTTCTTT.